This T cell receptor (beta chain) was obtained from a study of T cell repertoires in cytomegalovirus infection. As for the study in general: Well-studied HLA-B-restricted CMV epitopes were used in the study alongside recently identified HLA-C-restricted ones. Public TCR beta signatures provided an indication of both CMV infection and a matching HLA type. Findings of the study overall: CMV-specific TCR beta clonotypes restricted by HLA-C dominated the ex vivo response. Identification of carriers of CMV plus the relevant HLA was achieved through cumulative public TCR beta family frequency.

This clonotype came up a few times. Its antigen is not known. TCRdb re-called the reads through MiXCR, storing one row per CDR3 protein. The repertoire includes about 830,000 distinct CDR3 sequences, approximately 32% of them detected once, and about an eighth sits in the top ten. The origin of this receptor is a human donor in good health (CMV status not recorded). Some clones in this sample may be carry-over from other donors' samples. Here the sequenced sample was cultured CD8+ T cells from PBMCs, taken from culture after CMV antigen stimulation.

CDR3 sequence: CASSQGIGVYNEQFF. The CDR3 region has the DNA TGCGCCAGCAGCCAAGGGATAGGAGTCTACAATGAGCAGTTCTTC. The chain uses TRBV4-1 and TRBJ2-1, with D uncertain. Trimming took 1 base from V and 3 from J, leaving 10 bases between them. Germline V gene sequence: CDR1 MGHRA, CDR2 YSYEKL. The CDR3 has 15 amino acids.